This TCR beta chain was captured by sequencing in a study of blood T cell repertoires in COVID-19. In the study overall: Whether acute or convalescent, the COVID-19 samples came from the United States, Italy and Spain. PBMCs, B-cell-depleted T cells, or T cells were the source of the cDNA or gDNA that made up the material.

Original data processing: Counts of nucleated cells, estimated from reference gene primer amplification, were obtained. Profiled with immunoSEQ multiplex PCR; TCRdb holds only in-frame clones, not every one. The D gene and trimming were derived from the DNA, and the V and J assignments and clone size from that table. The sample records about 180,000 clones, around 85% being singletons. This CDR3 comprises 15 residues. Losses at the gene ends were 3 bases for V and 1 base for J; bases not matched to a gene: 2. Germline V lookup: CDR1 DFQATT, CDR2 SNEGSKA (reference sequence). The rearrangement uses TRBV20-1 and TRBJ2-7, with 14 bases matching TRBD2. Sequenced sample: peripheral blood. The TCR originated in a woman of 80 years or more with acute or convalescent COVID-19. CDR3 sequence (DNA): TGCAGTGCTAGTGGACTAGCGGGGGGTTCCTACGAGCAGTACTTC. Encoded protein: CSASGLAGGSYEQYF.